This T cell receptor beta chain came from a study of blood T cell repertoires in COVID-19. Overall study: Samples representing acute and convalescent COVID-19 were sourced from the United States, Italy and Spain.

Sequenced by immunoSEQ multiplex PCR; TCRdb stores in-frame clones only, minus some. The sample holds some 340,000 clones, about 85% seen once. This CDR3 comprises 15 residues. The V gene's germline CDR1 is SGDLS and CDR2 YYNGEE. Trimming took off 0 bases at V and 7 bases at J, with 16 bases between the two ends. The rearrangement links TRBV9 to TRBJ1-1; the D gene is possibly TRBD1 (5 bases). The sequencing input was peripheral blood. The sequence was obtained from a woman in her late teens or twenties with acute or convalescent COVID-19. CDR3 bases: TGTGCCAGCAGCGTAGACGGGGGGTCAGTTGATGAAGCTTTCTTT. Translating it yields CASSVDGGSVDEAFF.